This T cell receptor (beta chain) comes out of a study of post-analysis software for immune sequencing data. For the study at large: Patients with relapsing-remitting, secondary progressive and progressive-relapsing multiple sclerosis courses were all represented. Points from the study as a whole: Roughly five TRBV segments appeared more often in patients than in controls, and TRBV5-6, TRBV5-1 and TRBV20-1 were among these.

The CDR3 totals 16 residues. V was pared by 6 bases and J by 5 bases, with 22 bases between. cDNA libraries for TCR beta contained unique molecular identifiers. TCRdb called the PCR reads again in MiXCR, with one record for every CDR3 protein. The sample has roughly 540,000 distinct CDR3 sequences, 30% to 40% seen once. Turning to this clonotype: Its target is unknown.

What was sequenced was blood. The TCR comes from a girl aged 2 to 17 with multiple sclerosis. The chain combines TRBV12-3 or TRBV12-4 with TRBJ2-5, with D possibly matching TRBD2 (6 bases). The CDR3 sequence is CASSPGDLLWEETQYF. DNA for the CDR3: TGTGCCAGCAGCCCGGGGGACCTACTATGGGAGGAGACCCAGTACTTC.